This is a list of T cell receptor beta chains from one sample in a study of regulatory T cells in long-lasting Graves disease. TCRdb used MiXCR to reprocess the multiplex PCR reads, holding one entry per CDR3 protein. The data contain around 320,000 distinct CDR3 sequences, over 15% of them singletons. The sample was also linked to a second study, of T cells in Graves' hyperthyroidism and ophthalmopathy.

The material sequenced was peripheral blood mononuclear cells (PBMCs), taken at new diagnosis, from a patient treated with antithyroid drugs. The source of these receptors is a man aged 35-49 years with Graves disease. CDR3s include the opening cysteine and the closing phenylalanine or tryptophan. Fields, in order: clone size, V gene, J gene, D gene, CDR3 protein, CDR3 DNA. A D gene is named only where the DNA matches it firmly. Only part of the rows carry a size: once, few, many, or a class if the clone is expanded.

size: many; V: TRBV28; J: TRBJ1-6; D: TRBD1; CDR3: CASSSPGQGRAPLHF; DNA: TGTGCCAGCAGTTCCCCGGGACAGGGGCGAGCGCCCCTCCACTTT
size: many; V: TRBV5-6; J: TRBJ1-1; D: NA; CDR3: CASSLATVGNTEAFF; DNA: TGTGCCAGCAGCTTGGCGACAGTGGGGAACACTGAAGCTTTCTTT
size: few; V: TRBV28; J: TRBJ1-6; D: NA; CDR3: CASSTLNRNSPLHF; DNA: TGTGCCAGCAGTACCCTAAACAGGAATTCACCCCTCCACTTT
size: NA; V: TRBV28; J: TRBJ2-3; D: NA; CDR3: CASSPRFYGGSTDTQYF; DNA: TGTGCCAGCAGTCCTCGGTTTTACGGTGGAAGCACAGATACGCAGTATTTT
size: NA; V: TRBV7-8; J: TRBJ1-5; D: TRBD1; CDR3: CASSPTGVRNQPQHF; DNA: TGTGCCAGCAGCCCTACAGGGGTCCGCAATCAGCCCCAGCATTTT
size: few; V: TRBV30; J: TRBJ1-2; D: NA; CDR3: CALTLNYGYTF; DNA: TGTGCCTTGACTCTTAACTATGGCTACACCTTC
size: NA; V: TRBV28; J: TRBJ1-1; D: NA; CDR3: CASRPTGSYAFF; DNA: TGTGCCAGCAGGCCGACAGGCTCTTATGCTTTCTTT
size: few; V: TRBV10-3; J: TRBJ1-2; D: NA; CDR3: CAISDGGGNYGYTF; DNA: TGTGCCATCAGTGACGGCGGCGGTAACTATGGCTACACCTTC
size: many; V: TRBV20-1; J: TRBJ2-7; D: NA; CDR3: CSATVRSNEQYF; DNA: TGCAGTGCAACCGTCCGGTCCAACGAGCAGTACTTC
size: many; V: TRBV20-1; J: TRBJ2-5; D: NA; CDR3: CSANGGSETQYF; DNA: TGCAGTGCTAATGGGGGGTCGGAGACCCAGTACTTC
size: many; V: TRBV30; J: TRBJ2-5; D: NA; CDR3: CAWSVRTGREAATQYF; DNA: TGTGCCTGGAGTGTACGTACAGGGAGGGAGGCGGCGACCCAGTACTTC
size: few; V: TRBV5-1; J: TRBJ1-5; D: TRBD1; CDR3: CASSDGQGRNQPQHF; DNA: TGCGCCAGCAGCGACGGACAGGGCCGCAATCAGCCCCAGCATTTT
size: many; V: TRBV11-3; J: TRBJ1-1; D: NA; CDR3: CASSYPRRRGNTEAFF; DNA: TGTGCCAGCAGTTACCCCAGGCGCAGGGGGAACACTGAAGCTTTCTTT
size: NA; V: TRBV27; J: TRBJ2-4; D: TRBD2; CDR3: CASSTRLAGVAKNIQYF; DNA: TGTGCCAGCAGTACTAGACTAGCGGGGGTAGCGAAAAACATTCAGTACTTC
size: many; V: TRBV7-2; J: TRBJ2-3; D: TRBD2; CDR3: CASSSGLAGGRFTDTQYF; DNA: TGTGCCAGCAGCTCCGGACTAGCGGGGGGGCGTTTCACAGATACGCAGTATTTT
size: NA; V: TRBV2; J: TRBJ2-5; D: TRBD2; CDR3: CASKRRAGGLGTQYF; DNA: TGTGCCAGCAAACGTCGAGCGGGGGGTCTCGGGACCCAGTACTTC
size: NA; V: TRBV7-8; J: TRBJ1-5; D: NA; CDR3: CASSPTRTVYSNQPQHF; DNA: TGTGCCAGCAGTCCCACCCGGACGGTTTATAGCAATCAGCCCCAGCATTTT
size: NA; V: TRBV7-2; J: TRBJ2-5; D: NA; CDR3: CASSLFLEGETQYF; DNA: TGTGCCAGCAGCTTGTTTTTAGAGGGAGAGACCCAGTACTTC
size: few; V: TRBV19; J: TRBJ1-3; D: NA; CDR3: CASSIGRWTGNTIYF; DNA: TGTGCCAGTAGTATAGGACGTTGGACTGGAAACACCATATATTTT
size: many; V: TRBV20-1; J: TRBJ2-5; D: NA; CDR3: CSALGSVETQYF; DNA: TGCAGTGCCCTCGGGTCCGTGGAGACCCAGTACTTC
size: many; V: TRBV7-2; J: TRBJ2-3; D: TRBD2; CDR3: CASSLGGTSGGTDTQYF; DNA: TGTGCCAGCAGCTTAGGGGGGACTAGCGGGGGAACAGATACGCAGTATTTT
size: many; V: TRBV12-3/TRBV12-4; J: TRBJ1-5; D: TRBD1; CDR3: CAIATGNSNQPQHF; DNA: TGTGCCATCGCGACAGGGAATAGCAATCAGCCCCAGCATTTT